This TCR beta chain was recovered during a study of patients and donors after allogeneic stem cell transplantation. The length of the CDR3 is 13 residues. The J segment lost 10 bases and the V segment lost 1 base, leaving 4 bases of the junction unmatched. Germline V gene lookup returns CDR1 LGHDT and CDR2 YNNKEL (reference sequence). Each CDR3 protein gets one entry after TCRdb re-called the RT-PCR reads with MiXCR. The sample holds hundreds of thousands of distinct CDR3 sequences, roughly 17% seen once. This chain uses TRBV3-1 with TRBJ1-5; 7 bases are a match to TRBD1. This TCR was recovered from a human donor who was either an allogeneic HSCT recipient or a stem cell or donor lymphocyte infusion donor (not recorded which). It is not recorded whose cells these are; they may come from a transplant donor. Sequencing was done on a sample of blood, either unsorted or a sorted T cell fraction (not recorded which). The chain's CDR3 is CASSQGDSRPQHF. The CDR3 DNA sequence: TGTGCCAGCAGCCAAGGGGACAGTCGACCCCAGCATTTT.